Sequencing of this TCR beta chain was carried out in a study of T cell clones after liver transplantation. Study overall: Tolerant meant at least one year fully off immunosuppression without liver enzymes above twice normal. Study findings and constraints: A significant post-transplant drop in circulating graft-donor-reactive CD4 TCRbeta sequences occurred in most of the 8 subjects.

The CDR3 loop spans 13 amino acids. Germline CDR1 SEHNR, CDR2 FQNEAQ (reference sequence). Trimming stripped 6 bases from V and 4 bases from J, with 12 bases between. To note about this clone: Its antigen is not identified.

TCRdb's table, derived via immunoSEQ multiplex PCR, lists solely in-frame clones and lacks some. The sample lists tens of thousands of clones, 80% to 85% seen once, with more than 0.45% in the top ten. The material sequenced was CD4+ T cells from blood, taken almost 47 months after liver transplant. The chain recombines TRBV7-9 with TRBJ1-1; no definite D call. The TCR was taken from a human patient who received a liver transplant. Some T cells may be transferred from the graft donor. For the CDR3, the DNA is TGTGCCAGCAGATGGAGGGAGGGCACTGAAGCTTTCTTT. Translating gives CASRWREGTEAFF.